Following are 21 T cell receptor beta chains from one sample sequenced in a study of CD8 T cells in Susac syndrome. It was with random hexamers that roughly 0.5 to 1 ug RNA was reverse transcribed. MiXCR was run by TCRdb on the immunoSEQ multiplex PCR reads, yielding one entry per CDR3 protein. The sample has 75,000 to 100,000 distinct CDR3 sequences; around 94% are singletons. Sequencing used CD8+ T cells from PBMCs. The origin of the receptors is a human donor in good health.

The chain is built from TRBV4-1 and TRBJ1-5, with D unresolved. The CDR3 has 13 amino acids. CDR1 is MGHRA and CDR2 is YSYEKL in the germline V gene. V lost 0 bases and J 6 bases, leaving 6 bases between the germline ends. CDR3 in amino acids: CASSQEGIQPQHF. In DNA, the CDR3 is TGCGCCAGCAGCCAAGAGGGTATTCAGCCCCAGCATTTT.

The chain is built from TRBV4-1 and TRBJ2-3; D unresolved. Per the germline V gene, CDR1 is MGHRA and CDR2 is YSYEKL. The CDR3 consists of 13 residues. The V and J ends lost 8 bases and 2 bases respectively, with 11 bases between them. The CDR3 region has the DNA TGCGCCAGCTCGACGGCGACCACAGATACGCAGTATTTT. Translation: CASSTATTDTQYF.

This chain's CDR3 is CASRGSGDYGYTF. CDR3 in DNA: TGTGCCAGCAGGGGTAGCGGGGACTATGGCTACACCTTC. The V call is TRBV13, the J call TRBJ1-2; D call uncertain. The V gene's germline CDR1 is PRHDT and CDR2 FYEKMQ (reference sequence). The CDR3 sequence is 13 residues long. V gave up 6 bases and J gave up 3 bases, with 11 bases separating them.

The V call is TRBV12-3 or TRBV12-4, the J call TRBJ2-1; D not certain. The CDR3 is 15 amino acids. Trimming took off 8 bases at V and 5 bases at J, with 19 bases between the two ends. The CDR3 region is CASAPGAVLDNEQFF. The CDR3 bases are TGTGCCAGCGCGCCAGGTGCAGTCTTGGACAATGAGCAGTTCTTC.

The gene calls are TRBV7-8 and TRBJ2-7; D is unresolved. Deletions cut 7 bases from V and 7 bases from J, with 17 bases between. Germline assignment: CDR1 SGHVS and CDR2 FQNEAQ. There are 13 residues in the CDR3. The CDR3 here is CASKETSVGEQYF. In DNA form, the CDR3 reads TGTGCCAGCAAGGAGACCTCGGTGGGGGAGCAGTACTTC.

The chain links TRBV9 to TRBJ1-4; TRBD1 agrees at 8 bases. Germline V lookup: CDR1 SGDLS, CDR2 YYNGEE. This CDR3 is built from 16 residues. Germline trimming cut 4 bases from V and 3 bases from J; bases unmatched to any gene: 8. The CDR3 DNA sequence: TGTGCCAGCAGCTCGGACAGGGAAGAGGCTAATGAAAAACTGTTTTTT. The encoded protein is CASSSDREEANEKLFF.

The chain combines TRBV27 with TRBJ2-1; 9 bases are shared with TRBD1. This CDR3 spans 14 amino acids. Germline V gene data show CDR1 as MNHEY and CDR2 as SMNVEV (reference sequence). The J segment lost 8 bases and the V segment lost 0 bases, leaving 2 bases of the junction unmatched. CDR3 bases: TGTGCCAGCAGTTTATCGAGGACAGGGGATGAGCAGTTCTTC. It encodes CASSLSRTGDEQFF.

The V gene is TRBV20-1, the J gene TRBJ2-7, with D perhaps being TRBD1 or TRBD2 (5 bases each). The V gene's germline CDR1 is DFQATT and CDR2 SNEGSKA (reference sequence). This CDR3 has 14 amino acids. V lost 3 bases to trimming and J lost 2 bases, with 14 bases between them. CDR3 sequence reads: CSARGQEVPYEQYV. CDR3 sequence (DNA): TGCAGTGCTAGGGGGCAGGAGGTTCCCTACGAGCAGTACGTC.

The CDR3 nucleotides read TGCAGTGCTAGAGGAGGGACAGGATCCCTCTACGAGCAGTACGTC. Encoded protein: CSARGGTGSLYEQYV. The V and J genes are TRBV20-1 and TRBJ2-7; 8 nucleotides agree with TRBD1. The V segment lost 1 base and the J segment 3 bases; nucleotides outside the gene matches: 8. The length of the CDR3 is 15 residues. Germline V lookup: CDR1 DFQATT, CDR2 SNEGSKA (reference sequence).

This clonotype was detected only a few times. CDR3 bases: TGCAGCGTTGAAGACAGCTCCTACGAGCAGTACTTC. Amino acid sequence: CSVEDSSYEQYF. The V gene is TRBV29-1, the J gene TRBJ2-7; D uncertain. Trimming removed 0 bases from V and 0 bases from J, with 3 bases in between. This CDR3 has 12 residues. Germline CDR1 and CDR2: SQVTM and ANQGSEA.

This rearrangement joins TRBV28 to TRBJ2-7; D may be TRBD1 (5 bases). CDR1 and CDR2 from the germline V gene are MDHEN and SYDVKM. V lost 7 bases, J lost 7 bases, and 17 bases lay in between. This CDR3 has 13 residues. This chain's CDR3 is CASTRARQGEQYV. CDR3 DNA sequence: TGTGCCAGCACAAGGGCGAGGCAGGGTGAGCAGTACGTC.

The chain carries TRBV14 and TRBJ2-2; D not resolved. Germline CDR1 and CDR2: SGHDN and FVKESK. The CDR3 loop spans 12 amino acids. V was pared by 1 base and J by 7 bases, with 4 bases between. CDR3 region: CASSQGGGELFF. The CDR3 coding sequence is TGTGCCAGCAGCCAAGGCGGCGGGGAGCTGTTTTTT. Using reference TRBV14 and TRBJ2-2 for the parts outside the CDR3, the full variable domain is EAGVTQFPSHSVIEKGQTVTLRCDPISGHDNLYWYRRVMGKEIKFLLHFVKESKQDESGMPNNRFLAERTGGTYSTLKVQPAELEDSGVYFCASSQGGGELFFGEGSRLTVL.

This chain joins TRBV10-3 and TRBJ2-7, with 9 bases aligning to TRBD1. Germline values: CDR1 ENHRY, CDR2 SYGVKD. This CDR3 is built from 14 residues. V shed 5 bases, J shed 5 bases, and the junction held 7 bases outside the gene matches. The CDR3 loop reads CAISMDRGSHEQYV. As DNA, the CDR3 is TGTGCCATCAGTATGGACAGGGGATCCCACGAGCAGTACGTC.

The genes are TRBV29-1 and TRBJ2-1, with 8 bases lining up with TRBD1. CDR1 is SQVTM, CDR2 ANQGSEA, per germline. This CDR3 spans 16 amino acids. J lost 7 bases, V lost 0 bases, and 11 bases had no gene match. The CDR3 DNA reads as TGCAGCGTTGAAGAAGGGAAACAGGGGGGCCGGAATGAGCAGTTCTTC. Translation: CSVEEGKQGGRNEQFF.

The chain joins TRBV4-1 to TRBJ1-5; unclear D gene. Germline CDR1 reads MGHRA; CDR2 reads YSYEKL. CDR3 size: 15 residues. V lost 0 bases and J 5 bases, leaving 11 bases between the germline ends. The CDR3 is CASSQDSGSHQPQHF. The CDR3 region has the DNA TGCGCCAGCAGCCAAGATTCCGGGTCCCATCAGCCCCAGCATTTT.

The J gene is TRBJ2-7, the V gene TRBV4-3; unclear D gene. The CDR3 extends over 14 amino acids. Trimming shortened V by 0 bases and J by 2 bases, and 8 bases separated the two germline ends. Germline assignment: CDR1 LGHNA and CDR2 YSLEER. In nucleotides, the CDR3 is TGCGCCAGCAGCCAAGACAAGGAAACCTACGAGCAGTACTTC. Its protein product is CASSQDKETYEQYF.

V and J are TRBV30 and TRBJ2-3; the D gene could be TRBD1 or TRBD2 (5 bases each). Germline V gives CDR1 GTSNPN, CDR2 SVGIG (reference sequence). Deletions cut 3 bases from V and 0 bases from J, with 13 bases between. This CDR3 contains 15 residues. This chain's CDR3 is CAWSAGTASTDTQYF. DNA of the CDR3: TGTGCCTGGAGCGCCGGGACGGCCAGCACAGATACGCAGTATTTT.

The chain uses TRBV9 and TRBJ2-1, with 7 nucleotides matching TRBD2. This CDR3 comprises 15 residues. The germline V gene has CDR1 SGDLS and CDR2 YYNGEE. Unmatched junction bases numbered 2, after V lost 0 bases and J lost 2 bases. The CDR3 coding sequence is TGTGCCAGCAGCGTAGCTAGCGGCACCTACAATGAGCAGTTCTTC. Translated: CASSVASGTYNEQFF.

The DNA for the CDR3 is TGTGCCAGTAGTATTGGGACACTTGCCTACGAGCAGTACTTC. It specifies CASSIGTLAYEQYF. This rearrangement joins TRBV19 to TRBJ2-7, with D maybe TRBD1 (6 bases). V was pared by 3 bases and J by 2 bases, with 11 bases between. The CDR3 sequence is 14 residues long. Germline CDR1 LNHDA, CDR2 SQIVND (reference sequence).

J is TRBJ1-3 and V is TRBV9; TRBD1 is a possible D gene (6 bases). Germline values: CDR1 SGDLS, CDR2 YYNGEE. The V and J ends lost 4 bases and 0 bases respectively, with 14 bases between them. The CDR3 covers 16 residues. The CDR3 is CASSPRNRVSGNTIYF. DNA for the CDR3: TGTGCCAGCAGCCCGAGAAACAGGGTCTCTGGAAACACCATATATTTT.

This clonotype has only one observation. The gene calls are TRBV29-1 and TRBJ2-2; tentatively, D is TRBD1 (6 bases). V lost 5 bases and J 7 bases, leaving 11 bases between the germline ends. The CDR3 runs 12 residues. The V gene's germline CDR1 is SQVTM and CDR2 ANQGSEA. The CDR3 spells CSVQGLGGELFF. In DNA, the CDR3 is TGCAGCGTTCAGGGGTTGGGCGGGGAGCTGTTTTTT.